Listed below are T cell receptor beta chains from one sample, sequenced in a study. TCRdb recomputed calls from the RT-PCR reads with MiXCR, one row per CDR3 protein. There are about 700,000 distinct CDR3 sequences in the sample; around 14% occur only once, and 3.6% lies in the top ten. The sample comprised memory CD4+ T cells from blood. The receptors derive from a female donor in good health, serving as a healthy control. Both conserved end residues are part of each CDR3. Each record gives: V gene, clone size, J gene, D gene, CDR3 protein, CDR3 DNA. D genes are given only for firm matches. Size tells how often a clone was seen (once, few, many) or the class of an expanded clone, and some rows leave it out.

TRBV12-3/TRBV12-4	few	TRBJ1-2	NA	CASSLAAGNGGYTF	TGTGCCAGCAGTTTAGCGGCTGGGAATGGAGGCTACACCTTC
TRBV5-1	NA	TRBJ1-1	NA	CASSPLQQNTEAFF	TGCGCCAGCAGCCCACTCCAGCAGAACACTGAAGCTTTCTTT
TRBV7-2	many	TRBJ2-7	TRBD2	CASSSYGTSGYEQYF	TGTGCCAGCAGCTCTTACGGGACTAGCGGATACGAGCAGTACTTC
TRBV20-1	NA	TRBJ1-6	NA	CSAPNRVSSYNSPLHF	TGCAGTGCTCCCAATAGGGTGAGCTCCTATAATTCACCCCTCCACTTT
TRBV11-2	NA	TRBJ2-1	TRBD2	CASSPWTGGQGNEQFF	TGTGCCAGCAGCCCCTGGACGGGGGGGCAGGGCAATGAGCAGTTCTTC
TRBV5-1	NA	TRBJ2-5	TRBD2	CASSPGTSGYQETQYF	TGCGCCAGCAGCCCTGGGACTAGCGGATACCAAGAGACCCAGTACTTC
TRBV5-5	many	TRBJ1-4	NA	CASSLEASEKLFF	TGTGCCAGCAGCTTGGAGGCCAGTGAAAAACTGTTTTTT
TRBV9	few	TRBJ1-3	TRBD1	CASSVHAGGGNTIYF	TGTGCCAGCAGCGTCCACGCAGGGGGTGGAAACACCATATATTTT
TRBV12-3/TRBV12-4	NA	TRBJ1-4	NA	CASSYRGSGEKLFF	TGTGCCAGCAGTTATAGGGGGAGTGGAGAAAAACTGTTTTTT
TRBV27	few	TRBJ2-2	NA	CASSLMAVNTGELFF	TGTGCCAGCAGTTTAATGGCAGTTAACACCGGGGAGCTGTTTTTT
TRBV4-3	once	TRBJ2-7	NA	CASSQSILRGYEQYF	TGCGCCAGCAGCCAAAGTATCCTTAGGGGGTACGAGCAGTACTTC
TRBV6-2/TRBV6-3	NA	TRBJ1-5	NA	CASSYSRGGNQPQHF	TGTGCCAGCAGTTACTCGCGGGGGGGTAATCAGCCCCAGCATTTT
TRBV7-9	NA	TRBJ2-1	NA	CASSLLEVEQFF	TGTGCCAGCAGCCTATTAGAGGTTGAGCAGTTCTTC
TRBV20-1	NA	TRBJ1-1	NA	CSAPSGRMKTEAFF	TGCAGTGCACCCTCGGGACGGATGAAAACTGAAGCTTTCTTT
TRBV11-1	NA	TRBJ1-1	NA	CASTIPPEAFF	TGTGCCAGCACCATCCCCCCTGAAGCTTTCTTT
TRBV24-1	NA	TRBJ2-7	TRBD2	CATEGGSSYEQYF	TGTGCCACGGAGGGCGGGAGCTCCTACGAGCAGTACTTC
TRBV12-3/TRBV12-4	few	TRBJ1-5	NA	CASSLTIGNQPQHF	TGTGCCAGCAGTTTGACCATAGGCAATCAGCCCCAGCATTTT
TRBV20-1	many	TRBJ1-5	NA	CSAPPGEGNQPQHF	TGCAGTGCCCCCCCGGGGGAGGGCAATCAGCCCCAGCATTTT
TRBV7-9	many	TRBJ1-2	NA	CASSSPDGYGYTF	TGTGCCAGCAGCTCCCCGGACGGCTATGGCTACACCTTC
TRBV20-1	few	TRBJ2-1	TRBD1	CSASNAGTGDKQFF	TGCAGTGCTAGTAACGCCGGGACAGGGGATAAGCAGTTCTTC
TRBV13	few	TRBJ2-1	TRBD1	CASSTQYLPGGRIYNEQFF	TGTGCCAGCAGCACCCAATACTTGCCAGGGGGCAGGATCTACAATGAGCAGTTCTTC
TRBV3-1	few	TRBJ1-3	NA	CASSQTGGSGNTIYF	TGTGCCAGCAGCCAAACCGGCGGCTCTGGAAACACCATATATTTT